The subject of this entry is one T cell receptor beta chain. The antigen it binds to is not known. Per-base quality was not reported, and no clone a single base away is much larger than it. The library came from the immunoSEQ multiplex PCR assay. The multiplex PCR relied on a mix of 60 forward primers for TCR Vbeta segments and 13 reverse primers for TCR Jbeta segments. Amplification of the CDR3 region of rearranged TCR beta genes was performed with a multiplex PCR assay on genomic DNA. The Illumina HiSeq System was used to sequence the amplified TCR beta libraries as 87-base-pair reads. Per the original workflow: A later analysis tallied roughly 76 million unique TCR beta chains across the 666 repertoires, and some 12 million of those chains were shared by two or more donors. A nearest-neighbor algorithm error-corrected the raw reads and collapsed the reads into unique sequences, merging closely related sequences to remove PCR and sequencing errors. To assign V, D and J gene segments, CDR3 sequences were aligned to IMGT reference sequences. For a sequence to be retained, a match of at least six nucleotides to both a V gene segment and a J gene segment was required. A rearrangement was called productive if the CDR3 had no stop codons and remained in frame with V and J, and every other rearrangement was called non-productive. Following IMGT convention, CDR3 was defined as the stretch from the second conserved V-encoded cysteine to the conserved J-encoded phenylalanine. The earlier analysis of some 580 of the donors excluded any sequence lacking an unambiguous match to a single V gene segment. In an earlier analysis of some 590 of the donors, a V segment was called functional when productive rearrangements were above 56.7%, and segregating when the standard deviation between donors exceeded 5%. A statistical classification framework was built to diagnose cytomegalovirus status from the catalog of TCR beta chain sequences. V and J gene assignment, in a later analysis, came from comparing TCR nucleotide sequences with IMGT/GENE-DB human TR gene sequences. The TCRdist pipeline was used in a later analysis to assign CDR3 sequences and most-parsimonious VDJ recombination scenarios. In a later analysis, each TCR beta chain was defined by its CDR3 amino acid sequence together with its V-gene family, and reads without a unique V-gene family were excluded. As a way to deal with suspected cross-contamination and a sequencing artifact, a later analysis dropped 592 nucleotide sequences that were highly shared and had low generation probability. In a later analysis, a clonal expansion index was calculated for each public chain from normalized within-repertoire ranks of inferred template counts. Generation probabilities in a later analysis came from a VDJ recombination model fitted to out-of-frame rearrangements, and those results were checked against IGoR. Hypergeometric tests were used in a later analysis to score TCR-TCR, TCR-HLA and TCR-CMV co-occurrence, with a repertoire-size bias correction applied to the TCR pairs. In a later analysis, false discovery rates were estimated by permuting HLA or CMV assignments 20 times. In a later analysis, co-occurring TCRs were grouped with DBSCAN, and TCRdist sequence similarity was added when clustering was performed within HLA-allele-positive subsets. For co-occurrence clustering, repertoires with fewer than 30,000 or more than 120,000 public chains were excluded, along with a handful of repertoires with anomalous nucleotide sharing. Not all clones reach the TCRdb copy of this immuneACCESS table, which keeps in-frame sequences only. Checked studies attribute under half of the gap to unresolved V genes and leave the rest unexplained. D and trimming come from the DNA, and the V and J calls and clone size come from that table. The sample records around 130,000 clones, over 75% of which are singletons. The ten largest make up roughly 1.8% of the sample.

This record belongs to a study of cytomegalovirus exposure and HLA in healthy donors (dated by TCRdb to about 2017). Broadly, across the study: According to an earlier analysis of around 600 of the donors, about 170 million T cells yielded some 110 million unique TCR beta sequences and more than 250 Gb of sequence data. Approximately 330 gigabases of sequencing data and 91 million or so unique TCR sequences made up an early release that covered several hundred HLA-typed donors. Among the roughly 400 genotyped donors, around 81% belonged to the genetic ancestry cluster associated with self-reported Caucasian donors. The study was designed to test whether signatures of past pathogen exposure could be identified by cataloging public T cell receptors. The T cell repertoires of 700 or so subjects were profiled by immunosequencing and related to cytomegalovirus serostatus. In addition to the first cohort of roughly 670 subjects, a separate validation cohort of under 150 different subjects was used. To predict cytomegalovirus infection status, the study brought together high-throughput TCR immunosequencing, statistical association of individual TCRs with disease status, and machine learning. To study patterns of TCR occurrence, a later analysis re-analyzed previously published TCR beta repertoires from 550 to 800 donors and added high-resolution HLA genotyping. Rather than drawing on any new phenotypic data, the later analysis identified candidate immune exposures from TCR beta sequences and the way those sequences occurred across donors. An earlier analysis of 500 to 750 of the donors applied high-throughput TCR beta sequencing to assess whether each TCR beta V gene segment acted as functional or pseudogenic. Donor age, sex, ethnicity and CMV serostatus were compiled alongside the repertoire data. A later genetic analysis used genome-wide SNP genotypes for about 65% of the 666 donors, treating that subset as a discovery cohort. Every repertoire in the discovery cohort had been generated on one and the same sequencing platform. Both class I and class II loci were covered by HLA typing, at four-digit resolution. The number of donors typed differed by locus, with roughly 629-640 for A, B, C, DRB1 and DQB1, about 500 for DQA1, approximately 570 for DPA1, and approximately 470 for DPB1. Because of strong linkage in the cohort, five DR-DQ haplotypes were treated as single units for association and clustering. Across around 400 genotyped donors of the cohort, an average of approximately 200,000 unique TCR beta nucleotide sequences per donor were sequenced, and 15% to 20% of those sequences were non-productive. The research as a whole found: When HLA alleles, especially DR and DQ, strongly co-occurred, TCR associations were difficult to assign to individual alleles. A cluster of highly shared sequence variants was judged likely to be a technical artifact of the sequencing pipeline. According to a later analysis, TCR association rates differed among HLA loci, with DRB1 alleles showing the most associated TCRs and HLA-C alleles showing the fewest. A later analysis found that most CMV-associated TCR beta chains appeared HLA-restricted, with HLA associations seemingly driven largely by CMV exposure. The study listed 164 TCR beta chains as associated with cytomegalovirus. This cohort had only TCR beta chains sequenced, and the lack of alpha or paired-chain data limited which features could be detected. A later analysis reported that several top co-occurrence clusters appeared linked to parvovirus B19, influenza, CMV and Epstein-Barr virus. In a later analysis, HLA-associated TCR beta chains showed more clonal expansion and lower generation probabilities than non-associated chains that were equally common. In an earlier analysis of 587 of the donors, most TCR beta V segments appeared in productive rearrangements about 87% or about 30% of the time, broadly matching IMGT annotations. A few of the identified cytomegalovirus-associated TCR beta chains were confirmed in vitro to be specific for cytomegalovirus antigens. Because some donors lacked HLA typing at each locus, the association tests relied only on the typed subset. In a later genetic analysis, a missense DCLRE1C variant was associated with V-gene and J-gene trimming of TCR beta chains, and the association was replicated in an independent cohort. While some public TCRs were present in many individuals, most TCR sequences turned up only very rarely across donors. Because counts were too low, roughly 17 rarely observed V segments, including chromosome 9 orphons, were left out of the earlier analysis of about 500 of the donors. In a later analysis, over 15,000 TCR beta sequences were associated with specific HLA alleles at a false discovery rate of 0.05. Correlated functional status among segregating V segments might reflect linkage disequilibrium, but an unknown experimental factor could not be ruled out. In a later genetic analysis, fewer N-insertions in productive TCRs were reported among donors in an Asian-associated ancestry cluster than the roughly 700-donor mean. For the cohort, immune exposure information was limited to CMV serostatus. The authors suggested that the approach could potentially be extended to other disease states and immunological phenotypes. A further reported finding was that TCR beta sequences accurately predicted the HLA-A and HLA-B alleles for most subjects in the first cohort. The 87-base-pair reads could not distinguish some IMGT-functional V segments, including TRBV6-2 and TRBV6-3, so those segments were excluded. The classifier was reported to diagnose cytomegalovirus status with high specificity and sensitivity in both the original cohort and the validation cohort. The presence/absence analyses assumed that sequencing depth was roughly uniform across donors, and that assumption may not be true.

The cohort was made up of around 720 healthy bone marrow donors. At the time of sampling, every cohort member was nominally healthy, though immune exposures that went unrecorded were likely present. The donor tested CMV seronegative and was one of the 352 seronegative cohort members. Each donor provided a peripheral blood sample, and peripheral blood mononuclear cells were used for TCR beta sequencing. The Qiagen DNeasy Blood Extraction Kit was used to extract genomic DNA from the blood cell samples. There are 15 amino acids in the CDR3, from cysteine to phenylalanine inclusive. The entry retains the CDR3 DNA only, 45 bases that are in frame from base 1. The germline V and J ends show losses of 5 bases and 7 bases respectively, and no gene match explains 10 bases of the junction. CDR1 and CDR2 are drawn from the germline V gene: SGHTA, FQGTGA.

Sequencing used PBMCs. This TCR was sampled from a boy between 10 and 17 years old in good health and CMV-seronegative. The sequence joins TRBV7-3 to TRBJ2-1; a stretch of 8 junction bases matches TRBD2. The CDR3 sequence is CASSPTGGVGNEQFF. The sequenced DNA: TGTGCCAGCAGCCCGACGGGGGGGGTTGGGAATGAGCAGTTCTTC.